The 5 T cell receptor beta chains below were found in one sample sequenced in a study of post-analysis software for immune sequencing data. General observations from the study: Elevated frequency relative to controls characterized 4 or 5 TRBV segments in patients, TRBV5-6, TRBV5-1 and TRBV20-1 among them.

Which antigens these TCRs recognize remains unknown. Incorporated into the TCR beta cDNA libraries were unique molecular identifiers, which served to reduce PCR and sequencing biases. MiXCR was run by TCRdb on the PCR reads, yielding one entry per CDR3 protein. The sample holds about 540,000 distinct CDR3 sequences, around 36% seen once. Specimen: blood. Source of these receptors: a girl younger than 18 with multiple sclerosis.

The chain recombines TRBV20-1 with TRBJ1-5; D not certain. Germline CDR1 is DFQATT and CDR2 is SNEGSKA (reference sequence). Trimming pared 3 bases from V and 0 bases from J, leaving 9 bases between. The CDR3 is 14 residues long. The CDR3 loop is CSASPGSSNQPQHF. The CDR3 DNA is TGCAGTGCTAGTCCCGGGTCTAGCAATCAGCCCCAGCATTTT.

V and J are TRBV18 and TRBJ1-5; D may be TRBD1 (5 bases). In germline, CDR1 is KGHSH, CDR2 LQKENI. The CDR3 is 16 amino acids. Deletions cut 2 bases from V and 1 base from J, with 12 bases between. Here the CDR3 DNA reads TGTGCCAGCTCACCAGCTGGGGGGAAGAGCAATCAGCCCCAGCATTTT. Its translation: CASSPAGGKSNQPQHF.

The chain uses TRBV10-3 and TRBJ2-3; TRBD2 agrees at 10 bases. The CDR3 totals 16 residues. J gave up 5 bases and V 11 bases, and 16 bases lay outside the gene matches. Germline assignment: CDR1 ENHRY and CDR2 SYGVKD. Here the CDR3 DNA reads TGTGCCGGGGGCGAAGCGAGCGGGGGGGCCGAAGATACGCAGTATTTT. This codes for CAGGEASGGAEDTQYF.

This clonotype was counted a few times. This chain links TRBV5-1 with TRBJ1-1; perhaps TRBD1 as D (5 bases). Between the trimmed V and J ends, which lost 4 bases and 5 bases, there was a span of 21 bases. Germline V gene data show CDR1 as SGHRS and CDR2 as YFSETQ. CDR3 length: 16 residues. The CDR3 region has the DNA TGCGCCAGCAGCCAAACTCAAAATGGGGGAGGGACTGAAGCTTTCTTT. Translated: CASSQTQNGGGTEAFF. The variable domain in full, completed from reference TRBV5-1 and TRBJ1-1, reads KAGVTQTPRYLIKTRGQQVTLSCSPISGHRSVSWYQQTPGQGLQFLFEYFSETQRNKGNFPGRFSGRQFSNSRSEMNVSTLELGDSALYLCASSQTQNGGGTEAFFGQGTRLTVV.

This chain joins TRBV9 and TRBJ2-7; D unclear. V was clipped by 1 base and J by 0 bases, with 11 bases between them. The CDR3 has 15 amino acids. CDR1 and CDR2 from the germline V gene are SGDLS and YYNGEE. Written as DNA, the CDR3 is TGTGCCAGCAGCGTATCGTGGGTGGGCTCCTACGAGCAGTACTTC. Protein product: CASSVSWVGSYEQYF. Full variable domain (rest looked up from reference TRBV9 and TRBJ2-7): DSGVTQTPKHLITATGQRVTLRCSPRSGDLSVYWYQQSLDQGLQFLIQYYNGEERAKGNILERFSAQQFPDLHSELNLSSLELGDSALYFCASSVSWVGSYEQYFGPGTRLTVT.